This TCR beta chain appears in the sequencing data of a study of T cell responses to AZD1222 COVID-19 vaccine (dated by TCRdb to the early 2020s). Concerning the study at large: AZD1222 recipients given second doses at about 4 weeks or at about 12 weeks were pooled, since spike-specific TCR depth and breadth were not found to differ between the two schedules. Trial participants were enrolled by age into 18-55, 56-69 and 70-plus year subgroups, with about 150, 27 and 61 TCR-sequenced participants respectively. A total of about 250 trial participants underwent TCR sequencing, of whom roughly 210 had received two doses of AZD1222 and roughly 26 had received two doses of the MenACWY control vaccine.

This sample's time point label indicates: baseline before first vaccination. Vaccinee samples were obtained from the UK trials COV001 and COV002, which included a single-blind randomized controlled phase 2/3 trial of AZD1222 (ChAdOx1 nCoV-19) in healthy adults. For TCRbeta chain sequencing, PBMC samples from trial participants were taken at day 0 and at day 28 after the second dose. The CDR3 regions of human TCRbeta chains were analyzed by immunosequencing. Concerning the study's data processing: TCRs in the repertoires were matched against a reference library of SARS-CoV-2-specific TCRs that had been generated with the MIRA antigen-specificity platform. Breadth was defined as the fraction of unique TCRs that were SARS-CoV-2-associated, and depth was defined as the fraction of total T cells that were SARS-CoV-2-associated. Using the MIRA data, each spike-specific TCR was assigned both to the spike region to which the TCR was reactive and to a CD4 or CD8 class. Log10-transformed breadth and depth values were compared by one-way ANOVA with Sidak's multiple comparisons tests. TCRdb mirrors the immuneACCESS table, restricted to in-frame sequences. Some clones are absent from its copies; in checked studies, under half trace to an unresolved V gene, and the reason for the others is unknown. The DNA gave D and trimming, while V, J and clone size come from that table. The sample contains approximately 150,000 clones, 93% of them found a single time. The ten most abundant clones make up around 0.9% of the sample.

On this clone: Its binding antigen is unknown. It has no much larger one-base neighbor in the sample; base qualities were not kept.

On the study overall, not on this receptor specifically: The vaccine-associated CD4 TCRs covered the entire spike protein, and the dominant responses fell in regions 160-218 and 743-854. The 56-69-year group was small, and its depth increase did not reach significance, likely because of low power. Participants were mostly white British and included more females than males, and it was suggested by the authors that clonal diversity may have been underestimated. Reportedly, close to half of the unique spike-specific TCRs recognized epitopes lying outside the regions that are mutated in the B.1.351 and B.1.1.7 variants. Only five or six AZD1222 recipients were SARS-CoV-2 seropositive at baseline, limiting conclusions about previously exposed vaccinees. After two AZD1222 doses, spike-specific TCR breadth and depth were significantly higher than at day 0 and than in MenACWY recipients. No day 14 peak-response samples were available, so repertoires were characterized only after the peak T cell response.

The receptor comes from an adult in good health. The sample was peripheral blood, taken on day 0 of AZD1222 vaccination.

The nucleotide sequence is given as TGCGCCAGCAGCCAAGATGGAACTAGCGGGGGCGCGGGGGGGCGGTTCTTC. Its protein product is CASSQDGTSGGAGGRFF. The chain employs TRBV4-3 and TRBJ2-1; 11 bases in the middle match TRBD2. Per the germline V gene, LGHNA is the CDR1 and YSLEER is the CDR2. Compared with germline, V lacks 0 bases and J lacks 15 bases; bases without a gene match: 16. Spanning cysteine to phenylalanine, the CDR3 consists of 17 amino acids. Only the CDR3 DNA stays, 51 bases, in frame from base 1.